The entry below gives a single T cell receptor (beta chain) sequence along with its context. The antigen remains undetermined. This entry comes from a study of cytomegalovirus exposure and HLA in healthy donors. Broader study findings: CMV serostatus was the only recorded immune exposure for donors. According to an earlier analysis, most TCR beta V segments yielded productive rearrangements about 87% or about 30% of the time. Later analysis found that TCR beta chains associated with HLA were more clonally expanded than other, equally common chains.

In the PCR, 60 Vbeta and 13 Jbeta primers were used. Repertoires were generated with immunoSEQ multiplex PCR, while TCRdb's copy carries only in-frame clones and drops some. The table records 200,000 or so clones, about 80% of them present only once. This CDR3 spans 14 amino acids. Germline assignment: CDR1 ENHRY and CDR2 SYGVKD. Healthy bone marrow donors made up the donor group. Source material: PBMCs. The rearrangement links TRBV10-3 to TRBJ2-5, with D possibly being TRBD2 (6 bases). Near its end, the DNA agrees better with TRBJ2-7, so the J call may be wrong. This sequence originates from a man between 18 and 29 years old in good health and CMV-seronegative. CDR3 in DNA: TGTGCTCACTCGAACCGGGACTTAACCTACGAGCAGTACTTC. Amino acids: CAHSNRDLTYEQYF.